This passage covers 11 T cell receptor beta chains from one sample sequenced in a study of blood T cell repertoires in COVID-19. Produced via immunoSEQ multiplex PCR; TCRdb's table is partial and in-frame only. The table has 290,000 or so clones, around 87% seen once; the top ten hold approximately 4%. The specimen was PBMCs or T cells enriched from blood (not recorded which). These TCRs come from a woman aged 18-29 years with acute COVID-19.

This chain uses TRBV19 with TRBJ2-5; D may be TRBD1 (5 bases). The CDR3 totals 16 residues. The germline V gene has CDR1 LNHDA and CDR2 SQIVND (reference sequence). V was shortened by 3 bases and J by 1 base, with 15 bases between the two germline ends. The CDR3 DNA sequence: TGTGCCAGTAGTATGGTCCCGACAGTATTCCAAGAGACCCAGTACTTC. Its translation is CASSMVPTVFQETQYF.

The chain recombines TRBV29-1 with TRBJ1-4; D is perhaps TRBD1 (5 bases). V lost 2 bases, J lost 8 bases, and 9 bases lay in between. Germline loops: CDR1 SQVTM, CDR2 ANQGSEA. The CDR3 loop spans 12 amino acids. Here the CDR3 DNA reads TGCAGCGTTGAATCAGGGCACGAAAAACTGTTTTTT. Translation gives CSVESGHEKLFF.

The V call is TRBV29-1, the J call TRBJ1-1; D may be TRBD1 (5 bases). The CDR3 runs 14 residues. The germline V gene encodes CDR1 SQVTM and CDR2 ANQGSEA. Trimming stripped 4 bases from V and 0 bases from J, with 12 bases between. CDR3 nucleotides: TGCAGCGTTGTTCAGGGAAACATGAACACTGAAGCTTTCTTT. Translated, it gives CSVVQGNMNTEAFF.

The chain combines TRBV10-1 with TRBJ1-5; 8 bases line up with TRBD1. Per the germline V gene, CDR1 is WNHNN and CDR2 is SYGVQD (reference sequence). Unmatched junction bases numbered 15, after V lost 8 bases and J lost 0 bases. The CDR3 has 18 residues. The CDR3 here is CASPRDRMGLYSNQPQHF. The CDR3 nucleotides read TGCGCCAGCCCCCGGGACAGGATGGGGTTGTATAGCAATCAGCCCCAGCATTTT.

This chain joins TRBV5-4 and TRBJ1-4, with 7 bases identical to TRBD1. The CDR3 has 16 amino acids. Trimming cost V 0 bases and J 2 bases; bases outside gene matches: 4. The germline CDR1 and CDR2 sequences are SGHNT and YYREEE (reference sequence). CDR3: CASSLANRGTNEKLFF. The CDR3 bases are TGTGCCAGCAGCTTGGCCAACAGGGGCACTAATGAAAAACTGTTTTTT.

V gene TRBV27 combines with J gene TRBJ2-7; 7 bases align to TRBD1. V was pared by 6 bases and J by 2 bases, with 7 bases of the junction left unmatched. Germline-derived CDR1 and CDR2 are MNHEY and SMNVEV (reference sequence). CDR3 length: 14 amino acids. CDR3 in DNA: TGTGCCAGCAGCCAGACAGGGTTTCCCTACGAGCAGTACTTC. Residues: CASSQTGFPYEQYF.

The gene calls are TRBV5-4 and TRBJ2-1; TRBD2 matches at 11 bases. The CDR3 is 16 amino acids. V was clipped by 9 bases and J by 4 bases; unmatched bases: 12. Germline V gives CDR1 SGHNT, CDR2 YYREEE (reference sequence). The CDR3 DNA sequence: TGTGCCACCGGGACTAGCGGAACCGTGGGGTACAATGAGCAGTTCTTC. It encodes CATGTSGTVGYNEQFF.

CDR3 in DNA: TGTGCCGGGAGACCGAGGGTAGAGGATGGCTACACCTTC. Its protein is CAGRPRVEDGYTF. The chain has TRBV10-3 and TRBJ1-2; D remains unclear. Trimming cost V 11 bases and J 6 bases, with 19 bases left between them. This CDR3 has 13 amino acids. Germline CDR1 and CDR2: ENHRY and SYGVKD.

The chain joins TRBV5-8 to TRBJ1-5; 7 bases line up with TRBD1. With 5 bases clipped from V and 0 bases from J, the junction kept 8 bases outside the gene matches. Germline-derived CDR1 and CDR2 are SGHTS and YDEGEE. The CDR3 is made up of 16 amino acids. The CDR3 here is CASSLTTGISNQPQHF. The CDR3 nucleotides are TGTGCCAGCAGTCTTACGACAGGGATTAGCAATCAGCCCCAGCATTTT.

The chain couples TRBV11-2 to TRBJ1-1; 9 bases are shared with TRBD1. Unmatched junction bases numbered 10, after V lost 4 bases and J lost 7 bases. This CDR3 region has 15 residues. Germline V gene sequence: CDR1 SGHAT, CDR2 FQNNGV. The CDR3 reads CASSSRTGALNEAFF. The CDR3 DNA sequence: TGTGCCAGCAGCTCCCGGACAGGGGCCCTGAATGAAGCTTTCTTT.

The chain recombines TRBV29-1 with TRBJ1-1, with TRBD1 matching 7 bases. Germline V CDR1 and CDR2: SQVTM, ANQGSEA. The CDR3 is 14 residues long. V trimming: 3 bases; J trimming: 4 bases; junction bases outside the gene matches: 8. CDR3 sequence (DNA): TGCAGCGTTGACCTGTCAGGGGGAGGCACTGAAGCTTTCTTT. It codes for CSVDLSGGGTEAFF.